The rows below give T cell receptor beta chains drawn from one sample of a study of blood T cell repertoires in COVID-19. Generated by immunoSEQ multiplex PCR, the TCRdb table keeps only in-frame clones and is missing some. The data show approximately 80,000 clones, approximately 88% seen once. Sequencing was performed on peripheral blood. The receptors here all came from a woman aged 80 or older with acute or convalescent COVID-19. Both conserved end residues are part of each CDR3. Fields, in order: V gene, J gene, CDR3 protein.

TRBV29-1	TRBJ2-1	CSVVRGWNEQFF
TRBV29-1	TRBJ2-3	CSVGLGTDTQYF
TRBV3-1/TRBV3-2	TRBJ2-1	CASSQGGRFWALGTSGIDEQFF
TRBV18	TRBJ1-1	CASSPQGVASNTEAFF
TRBV2	TRBJ1-1	CASSEDSEAFF
TRBV28	TRBJ1-1	CASSSPRGPMNTEAFF
TRBV13	TRBJ2-5	CASSSGAIGGETQYF
TRBV13	TRBJ2-1	CASSLPRLAGPNEQFF
TRBV7-2	TRBJ2-1	CASSSRQGSNEQFF
TRBV7-3	TRBJ2-3	CASSRESTDTQYF
TRBV10-3	TRBJ2-3	CAIRNQGASTDTQYF
TRBV4-1	TRBJ2-7	CASSQDTGREQYF
TRBV7-2	TRBJ1-6	CASSLSYYNSPLHF
TRBV2	TRBJ1-2	CASSEGQSIYGYTF
TRBV10-3	TRBJ2-7	CAISESTVVEQYF
TRBV5-6	TRBJ1-1	CASSFEGMNTEAFF
TRBV6-5	TRBJ2-7	CASSPPSGREEQYF
TRBV5-8	TRBJ2-1	CASSRGAGGSYNEQFF
TRBV5-1	TRBJ1-2	CASSLSPGGVSDGYTF
TRBV27	TRBJ1-1	CASSFLREGAEEAGTEAFF
TRBV5-1	TRBJ1-2	CASSPRQGSNYGYTF
TRBV19	TRBJ1-2	CASSGDTHYGYTF
TRBV19	TRBJ1-6	CASSIGQGANNSPLHF
TRBV3-1/TRBV3-2	TRBJ2-3	CASSQGGVAGGSTDTQYF
TRBV18	TRBJ2-1	CASSPNEGYNEQFF
TRBV3-1/TRBV3-2	TRBJ2-1	CASSRTPNEQFF
TRBV24-1	TRBJ2-2	CATEGDSGELFF
TRBV7-2	TRBJ2-5	CASSLSGRGGTQYF
TRBV7-9	TRBJ2-1	CASTQTHSGRSYNEQFF
TRBV6-5	TRBJ1-2	CASSYKSGAWGYTF
TRBV9	TRBJ1-1	CASSVTPGGRTEAFF
TRBV27	TRBJ2-3	CASNRGATDTQYF
TRBV18	TRBJ2-5	CASSSGAGAETQYF
TRBV9	TRBJ2-5	CASSGAQETQYF
TRBV3-1/TRBV3-2	TRBJ2-3	CASSQDLAGGPDTQYF
TRBV9	TRBJ2-3	CASSVVSGVTDTQYF
TRBV30	TRBJ2-4	CAWRPFTHAGGGEAKNIQYF
TRBV19	TRBJ1-6	CASRQGSSYNSPLHF
TRBV11-2	TRBJ1-2	CASSLDGGSYGYTF
TRBV6-5	TRBJ1-1	CAGSGEMNTEAFF
TRBV5-1	TRBJ2-7	CASSLAILAETYEQYF
TRBV5-8	TRBJ2-6	CASSRAGGAWGGANVLTF
TRBV3-1/TRBV3-2	TRBJ1-1	CASSPKVAGRNTEAFF
TRBV7-2	TRBJ2-5	CASSLGAPGLQGTQYF
TRBV15	TRBJ1-3	CATSRDTSGQLSGNTIYF
TRBV7-8	TRBJ1-1	CASSLGPPGHENTEAFF
TRBV27	TRBJ2-2	CASRSGEARGELFF
TRBV7-9	TRBJ2-3	CASSLGRTGGVTDTQYF
TRBV2	TRBJ2-5	CASTMGPGGADETQYF